This T cell receptor (beta chain) was observed in a study of vaccination and CD4 T cells after COVID-19. This clonotype was seen a few times. Antigen: not known. Treatment here: roughly ten-day PBMC culture with coronavirus spike peptide pools or control peptides (ViraFEST assay). An Oncomine TCR Beta short-read assay was used to sequence the DNA from cultured CD4+ T cells. TCRdb called the PCR reads again in MiXCR, with one record for every CDR3 protein. The sample yields 20,000 to 25,000 distinct CDR3 sequences, roughly 50% seen once. The germline V and J ends were trimmed by 1 base and 5 bases, with 7 bases remaining between them. The CDR3 contains 12 residues. Germline CDR1 SGHRS, CDR2 YFSETQ.

The sequenced material came from CD4+ T cells from blood, cultured in vitro. The source of this sequence is a human donor who had recovered from COVID-19. The chain couples TRBV5-1 to TRBJ2-7; D is unresolved. The CDR3 sequence is CASSLLGNEQYF. The CDR3 DNA sequence: TGCGCCAGCAGCTTGCTAGGAAACGAGCAGTACTTC.